These 31 T cell receptor beta chains share one sample of origin, sequenced in a study of blood T cell repertoires in COVID-19. Generated by immunoSEQ multiplex PCR, the TCRdb table keeps only in-frame clones and is missing some. Altogether 200,000 to 300,000 clones are present, more than 75% being singletons, with the ten largest covering about 5%. Material: peripheral blood. The receptors were gathered from an older woman with COVID-19, enrolled during active disease.

V usage is TRBV5-1 and J usage is TRBJ1-1; 10 nucleotides match TRBD1. This CDR3 is 15 amino acids long. Germline V gives CDR1 SGHRS, CDR2 YFSETQ. Trimming took 4 bases from V and 4 from J; bases not matched to a gene: 7. CDR3: CASSTDRGLITEAFF. CDR3 coding DNA: TGCGCCAGCAGCACCGACAGGGGGCTGATCACTGAAGCTTTCTTT.

V and J are TRBV7-6 and TRBJ2-7; maybe TRBD2 (6 bases). The germline V gene encodes CDR1 SGHVS and CDR2 FNYEAQ. The CDR3 loop spans 13 amino acids. The ends were cut back, 5 bases at V and 3 bases at J, with 11 bases in the middle. The CDR3 is CASSASGVYEQYF. CDR3 nucleotides: TGTGCCAGCAGCGCTTCGGGAGTCTACGAGCAGTACTTC.

This clone showed up just a few times. This chain links TRBV7-2 with TRBJ1-2; TRBD1 matches 10 bases. The J segment lost 4 bases and the V segment lost 3 bases, leaving 2 bases of the junction unmatched. CDR3 length: 14 residues. In germline, CDR1 is SGHTA, CDR2 FQGNSA. CDR3 in amino acids: CASSFRTGGYGYTF. CDR3 nucleotide sequence: TGTGCCAGCAGCTTCCGGACAGGGGGCTATGGCTACACCTTC.

The chain recombines TRBV29-1 with TRBJ2-7; TRBD2 matches 7 bases. CDR3 length equals 13 residues. J was trimmed by 0 bases and V by 5 bases; bases with no gene match: 4. Germline-derived CDR1 and CDR2 are SQVTM and ANQGSEA. Here the CDR3 reads CSVSSGSSYEQYF. The CDR3 bases are TGCAGCGTTTCTAGCGGTAGCTCCTACGAGCAGTACTTC.

The chain has TRBV5-1 and TRBJ1-2; tentatively, D is TRBD1 (6 bases). The CDR3 has 13 amino acids. Trimming took 4 bases from V and 4 from J, leaving 11 bases between them. Germline V lookup: CDR1 SGHRS, CDR2 YFSETQ. This CDR3 reads CASSPDRAYGYTF. The CDR3, as DNA: TGCGCCAGCAGCCCGGACAGAGCCTATGGCTACACCTTC.

This chain uses TRBV28 with TRBJ2-4; D is perhaps TRBD2 (6 bases). This CDR3 is built from 14 residues. CDR1 and CDR2 from the germline V gene are MDHEN and SYDVKM. The V end was cut by 3 bases, the J end by 0 bases, with 6 bases between. CDR3 residues: CASSLGGAKNIQYF. The DNA of the CDR3 is TGTGCCAGCAGTTTGGGGGGAGCCAAAAACATTCAGTACTTC.

This clone was seen once. The V call is TRBV9, the J call TRBJ2-3; 15 nucleotides align to TRBD2. Germline CDR1 SGDLS, CDR2 YYNGEE. Unmatched junction bases numbered 10, after V lost 4 bases and J lost 7 bases. The CDR3 consists of 17 residues. DNA for the CDR3: TGTGCCAGCAGCTGGGGGACTAGCGGGAGGAGGACGAATACGCAGTATTTT. Its translation is CASSWGTSGRRTNTQYF.

The J gene is TRBJ2-2, the V gene TRBV5-6, with D tentatively TRBD2 (6 bases). Germline assignment: CDR1 SGHDT and CDR2 YYEEEE. The CDR3 length is 15 residues. V dropped 0 bases and J dropped 5 bases, with 11 bases sitting between them. CDR3 sequence (DNA): TGTGCCAGCAGCTTGGGACTAGGGAAGACCGGGGAGCTGTTTTTT. Translated: CASSLGLGKTGELFF.

This chain joins TRBV28 and TRBJ1-5; D is undetermined. Germline loops: CDR1 MDHEN, CDR2 SYDVKM. V dropped 6 bases and J dropped 7 bases, with 16 bases sitting between them. The CDR3 extends over 14 amino acids. CDR3 in amino acids: CASSPTVLGQPQHF. The CDR3 DNA reads TGTGCCAGCAGCCCCACTGTGCTAGGCCAGCCCCAGCATTTT.

In DNA, the CDR3 is TGCAGTGCTAGTAAAGGGACAGATGAGCAGTTCTTC. Translation: CSASKGTDEQFF. The chain is built from TRBV20-1 and TRBJ2-1, with 7 bases aligning to TRBD1. CDR3 size: 12 residues. Germline CDR1 and CDR2: DFQATT and SNEGSKA (reference sequence). Trimming removed 3 bases from V and 8 bases from J; junction bases left unmatched: 4.

The chain links TRBV7-6 to TRBJ1-5; 7 bases agree with TRBD1. V trimming: 8 bases; J trimming: 4 bases; junction bases outside the gene matches: 5. CDR3 length: 13 residues. Per germline, CDR1 SGHVS and CDR2 FNYEAQ. The CDR3 sequence is CASGRDRNQPQHF. The CDR3 nucleotides read TGTGCCAGCGGGCGGGACAGAAATCAGCCCCAGCATTTT.

V is TRBV5-1 and J is TRBJ1-3, with 9 positions matching TRBD1. The CDR3 has 16 residues. CDR1 SGHRS and CDR2 YFSETQ come from the germline V gene. Trimming cost V 6 bases and J 2 bases; bases outside gene matches: 9. The CDR3 sequence: CASTLTGQGAGNTIYF. CDR3 bases: TGCGCCAGCACCCTAACGGGACAGGGCGCTGGAAACACCATATATTTT. The full variable domain, rest sourced from reference TRBV5-1 and TRBJ1-3, is KAGVTQTPRYLIKTRGQQVTLSCSPISGHRSVSWYQQTPGQGLQFLFEYFSETQRNKGNFPGRFSGRQFSNSRSEMNVSTLELGDSALYLCASTLTGQGAGNTIYFGEGSWLTVV.

The J gene is TRBJ1-2, the V gene TRBV29-1, with TRBD1 identical over 8 bases. This CDR3 spans 14 amino acids. Germline CDR1 and CDR2: SQVTM and ANQGSEA. With V trimmed by 6 bases and J by 4 bases, 10 bases remained unmatched. The CDR3 DNA follows: TGCAGCGTCGGACAGGGTATCAACTCCTATGGCTACACCTTC. Translated: CSVGQGINSYGYTF.

J is TRBJ2-1 and V is TRBV6-2 or TRBV6-3, with TRBD2 identical over 10 bases. The ends lost 2 bases at V and 8 bases at J; junction bases unmatched: 6. The CDR3 totals 15 residues. CDR1 MNHEY and CDR2 SVGEGT come from the germline V gene. The CDR3 coding sequence is TGTGCCAGCAGTTACAAAGCGGGAGGGCCCCATGAGCAGTTCTTC. Amino acids: CASSYKAGGPHEQFF.

The gene calls are TRBV7-2 and TRBJ2-2; D may be TRBD1 (5 bases). Trimming left V 7 bases short and J 0 bases short, with 12 bases between. The CDR3 is 15 residues long. CDR1 is SGHTA and CDR2 is FQGNSA in the germline V gene. The CDR3 DNA reads as TGTGCCAGCAAATCGGACAAGACGAACACCGGGGAGCTGTTTTTT. This sequence encodes CASKSDKTNTGELFF.

This sequence joins TRBV28 and TRBJ2-7; the D gene is possibly TRBD2 (6 bases). V gave up 3 bases and J gave up 7 bases, with 22 bases separating them. The germline V gene has CDR1 MDHEN and CDR2 SYDVKM. This CDR3 has 16 amino acids. The chain's CDR3 is CASSLGGLLLTGEQYF. CDR3 in DNA: TGTGCCAGCAGTTTGGGAGGACTCCTATTGACCGGGGAGCAGTACTTC.

The V and J genes are TRBV4-3 and TRBJ1-6, with D perhaps matching TRBD1 (6 bases). CDR3 length: 16 residues. With 2 bases removed from V and 5 bases from J, the gap between germline ends came to 13 bases. From germline, CDR1 is LGHNA and CDR2 YSLEER. The CDR3, as DNA: TGCGCCAGCAGCCAACTCGGGACACTTAATAATTCACCCCTCCACTTT. The encoded protein is CASSQLGTLNNSPLHF.

Notes on this clone: Other nucleotide sequences in the sample specify the same CDR3. The chain employs TRBV9 and TRBJ1-5; 7 bases map to TRBD1. V was clipped by 2 bases and J by 5 bases; unmatched bases: 1. Germline CDR1 and CDR2: SGDLS and YYNGEE. CDR3 size: 13 residues. Written as DNA, the CDR3 is TGTGCCAGCAGCGTCACAGGGGATCAGCCCCAGCATTTT. Residues: CASSVTGDQPQHF.

This chain links TRBV30 with TRBJ2-2; unclear D gene. Trimming left V 3 bases short and J 4 bases short, with 9 bases between. The CDR3 is made up of 13 amino acids. The germline CDR1 and CDR2 sequences are GTSNPN and SVGIG (reference sequence). In DNA form, the CDR3 reads TGTGCCTGGAGCCCCCAGGCCACCGGGGAGCTGTTTTTT. It encodes CAWSPQATGELFF.

This clone showed up just once. The V gene is TRBV15, the J gene TRBJ1-2; maybe TRBD1 (5 bases). Trimming removed 8 bases at V and 8 bases at J, with 15 bases between. The CDR3 consists of 12 residues. Germline-derived CDR1 and CDR2 are LNHNV and YYDKDF (reference sequence). The DNA for the CDR3 is TGTGCCACCGGGGGGAGGAGGACAGGCTACACCTTC. Translated: CATGGRRTGYTF.

The chain employs TRBV6-2 or TRBV6-3 and TRBJ2-2; 14 nucleotides line up with TRBD2. The CDR3 has 18 amino acids. J was trimmed by 3 bases and V by 4 bases; bases with no gene match: 7. Germline CDR1 and CDR2: MNHEY and SVGEGT. For the CDR3, the DNA is TGTGCCAGCAGTTCTTGGACTAGCGGGAGGATCGACACCGGGGAGCTGTTTTTT. Encoded protein: CASSSWTSGRIDTGELFF.

V is TRBV11-2 and J is TRBJ2-5, with TRBD2 matching 7 bases. V shed 6 bases, J shed 4 bases, and the junction held 8 bases outside the gene matches. Looked up from germline, CDR1 is SGHAT and CDR2 is FQNNGV. The CDR3 is 14 amino acids. The CDR3 reads CASSGTAGVETQYF. Written as DNA, the CDR3 is TGTGCCAGCAGTGGAACCGCGGGAGTAGAGACCCAGTACTTC.

V and J are TRBV28 and TRBJ2-7; tentative D call: TRBD1 (5 bases). This CDR3 is 13 amino acids long. Germline CDR1 and CDR2: MDHEN and SYDVKM. Trimming took 8 bases from V and 2 from J, leaving 13 bases between them. The CDR3 DNA reads as TGTGCCAGCTCTCAGGGAATACCCTACGAGCAGTACTTC. This codes for CASSQGIPYEQYF.

The rearrangement links TRBV6-4 to TRBJ2-3; possible D gene TRBD2, 5 bases. Trimming took 3 bases from V and 1 from J, leaving 5 bases between them. The CDR3 consists of 13 residues. The germline CDR1 and CDR2 sequences are MRHNA and SNTAGT. CDR3 bases: TGTGCCAGCAGTGAGGAGGGCACAGATACGCAGTATTTT. Translating it yields CASSEEGTDTQYF.

This chain links TRBV27 with TRBJ2-5; a possible D gene is TRBD1 (6 bases). The germline V gene has CDR1 MNHEY and CDR2 SMNVEV (reference sequence). CDR3 length: 15 residues. Trimming left V 7 bases short and J 3 bases short, with 18 bases between. The CDR3 DNA reads TGTGCCAGCACCGACATCAGGGGAGTAAAAGAGACCCAGTACTTC. Translation: CASTDIRGVKETQYF.

The chain carries TRBV7-2 and TRBJ1-2; tentative D call: TRBD1 (6 bases). V was cut by 3 bases and J by 8 bases, with 16 bases left in between. This CDR3 is built from 14 residues. CDR1 and CDR2 (germline): SGHTA, FQGNSA. CDR3 protein: CASSFPGDMRGYTF. CDR3 in DNA: TGTGCCAGCAGCTTCCCAGGGGATATGAGAGGCTACACCTTC.

This clone was seen repeatedly, ten times or more. The chain links TRBV15 to TRBJ2-1; 9 bases line up with TRBD2. Germline values: CDR1 LNHNV, CDR2 YYDKDF (reference sequence). V lost 0 bases and J lost 4; bases outside the gene matches: 7. The CDR3 has 17 amino acids. The chain's CDR3 is CATSRDGSGSGYNEQFF. In nucleotides, the CDR3 is TGTGCCACCAGCAGAGATGGTAGCGGGAGTGGTTACAATGAGCAGTTCTTC.

The chain combines TRBV2 with TRBJ2-5; 8 bases are shared with TRBD2. Germline CDR1 is SNHLY and CDR2 is FYNNEI. V dropped 2 bases and J dropped 2; count of bases not matched to a gene: 10. CDR3 length equals 17 residues. CDR3 sequence (DNA): TGTGCCAGCAGTGAACCAATGACTAGCGCGATACAAGAGACCCAGTACTTC. This codes for CASSEPMTSAIQETQYF.

V and J are TRBV29-1 and TRBJ1-2, with D unclear. The germline CDR1 and CDR2 sequences are SQVTM and ANQGSEA. The CDR3 has 13 residues. V lost 7 bases, J lost 5 bases, and 17 bases lay in between. The CDR3 nucleotides read TGCAGCGCGGAGGAGGGAGGAGTGTATGGCTACACCTTC. It specifies CSAEEGGVYGYTF.

V gene TRBV27 combines with J gene TRBJ2-7; 11 bases map to TRBD1. CDR3 length: 15 residues. The ends lost 5 bases at V and 5 bases at J; junction bases unmatched: 8. CDR1 and CDR2 (germline): MNHEY, SMNVEV (reference sequence). CDR3 loop: CASSPWDRGSDEQYF. The CDR3 DNA reads TGTGCCAGCAGTCCGTGGGACAGGGGGTCTGACGAGCAGTACTTC.

The rearrangement joins TRBV11-1 to TRBJ2-7; D is unresolved. The CDR3 loop spans 13 amino acids. V was pared by 5 bases and J by 6 bases, with 14 bases between. From germline, CDR1 is SGHAT and CDR2 FQDESV (reference sequence). The CDR3 spells CASSHTRNSEQYF. CDR3 sequence (DNA): TGTGCCAGCAGCCACACGAGGAATTCCGAGCAGTACTTC.